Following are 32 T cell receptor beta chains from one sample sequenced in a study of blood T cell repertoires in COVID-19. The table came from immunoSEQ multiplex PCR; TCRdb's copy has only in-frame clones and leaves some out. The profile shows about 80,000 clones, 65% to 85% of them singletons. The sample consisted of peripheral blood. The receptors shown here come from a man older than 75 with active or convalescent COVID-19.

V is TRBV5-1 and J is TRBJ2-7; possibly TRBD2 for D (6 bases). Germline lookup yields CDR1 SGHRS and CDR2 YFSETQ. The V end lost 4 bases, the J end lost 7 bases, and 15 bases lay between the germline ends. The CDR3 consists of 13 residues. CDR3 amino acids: CASSRDWGSEQYF. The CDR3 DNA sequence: TGCGCCAGCAGCCGGGACTGGGGGTCAGAGCAGTACTTC.

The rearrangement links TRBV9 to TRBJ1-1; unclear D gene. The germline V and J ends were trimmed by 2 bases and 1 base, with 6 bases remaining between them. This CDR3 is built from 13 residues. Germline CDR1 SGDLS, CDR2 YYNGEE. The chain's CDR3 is CASSVAENTEAFF. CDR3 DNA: TGTGCCAGCAGCGTGGCAGAGAACACTGAAGCTTTCTTT. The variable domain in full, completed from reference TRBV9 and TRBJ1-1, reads DSGVTQTPKHLITATGQRVTLRCSPRSGDLSVYWYQQSLDQGLQFLIQYYNGEERAKGNILERFSAQQFPDLHSELNLSSLELGDSALYFCASSVAENTEAFFGQGTRLTVV.

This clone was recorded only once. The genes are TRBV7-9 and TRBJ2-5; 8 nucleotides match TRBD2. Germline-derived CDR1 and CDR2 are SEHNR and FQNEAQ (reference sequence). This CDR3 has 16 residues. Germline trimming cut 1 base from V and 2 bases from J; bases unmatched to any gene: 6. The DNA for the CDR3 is TGTGCCAGCAGCTTAGGGGACCGGGGGGGTCAAGAGACCCAGTACTTC. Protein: CASSLGDRGGQETQYF.

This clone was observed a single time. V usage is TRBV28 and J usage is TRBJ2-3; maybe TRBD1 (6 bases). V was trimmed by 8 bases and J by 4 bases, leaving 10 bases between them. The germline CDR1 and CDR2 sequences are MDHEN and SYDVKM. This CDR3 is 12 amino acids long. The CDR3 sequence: CASLQGADTQYF. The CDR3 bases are TGTGCCAGCTTACAGGGTGCAGATACGCAGTATTTT.

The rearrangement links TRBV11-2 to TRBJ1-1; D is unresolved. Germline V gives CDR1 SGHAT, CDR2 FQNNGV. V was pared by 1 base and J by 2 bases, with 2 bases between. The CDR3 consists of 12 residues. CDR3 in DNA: TGTGCCAGCAGCTTAGCTAACACTGAAGCTTTCTTT. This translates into CASSLANTEAFF. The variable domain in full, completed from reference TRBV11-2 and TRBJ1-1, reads EAGVAQSPRYKIIEKRQSVAFWCNPISGHATLYWYQQILGQGPKLLIQFQNNGVVDDSQLPKDRFSAERLKGVDSTLKIQPAKLEDSAVYLCASSLANTEAFFGQGTRLTVV.

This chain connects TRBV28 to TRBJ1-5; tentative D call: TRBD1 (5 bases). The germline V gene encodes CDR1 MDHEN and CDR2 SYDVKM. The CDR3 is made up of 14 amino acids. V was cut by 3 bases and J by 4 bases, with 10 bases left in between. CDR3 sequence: CASSLTAGNQPQHF. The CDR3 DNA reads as TGTGCCAGCAGTTTGACAGCGGGAAATCAGCCCCAGCATTTT.

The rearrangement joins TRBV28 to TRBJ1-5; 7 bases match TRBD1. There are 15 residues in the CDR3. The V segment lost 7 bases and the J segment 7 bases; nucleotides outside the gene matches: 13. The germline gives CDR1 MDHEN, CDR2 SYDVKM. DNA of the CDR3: TGTGCCAGCACCGAGGGCAATAGACAGGGCCAGCCCCAGCATTTT. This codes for CASTEGNRQGQPQHF.

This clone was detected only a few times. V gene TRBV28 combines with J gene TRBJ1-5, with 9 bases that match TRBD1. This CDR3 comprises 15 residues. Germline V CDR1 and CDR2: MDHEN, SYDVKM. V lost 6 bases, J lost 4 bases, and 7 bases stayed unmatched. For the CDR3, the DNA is TGTGCCAGCAGACTAGGACAGGGGCAGAATCAGCCCCAGCATTTT. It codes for CASRLGQGQNQPQHF.

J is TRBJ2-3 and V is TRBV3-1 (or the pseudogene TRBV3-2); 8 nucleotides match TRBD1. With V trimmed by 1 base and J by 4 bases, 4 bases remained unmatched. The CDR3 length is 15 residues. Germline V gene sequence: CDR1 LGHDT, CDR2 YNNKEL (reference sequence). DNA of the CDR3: TGTGCCAGCAGCCAAGGGACAGGGAGCCCAGATACGCAGTATTTT. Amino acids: CASSQGTGSPDTQYF.

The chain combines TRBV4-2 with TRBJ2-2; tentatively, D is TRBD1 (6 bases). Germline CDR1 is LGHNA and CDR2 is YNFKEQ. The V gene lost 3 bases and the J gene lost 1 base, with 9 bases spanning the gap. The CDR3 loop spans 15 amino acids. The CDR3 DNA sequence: TGTGCCAGCAGCCAGGTACAGGGGAACACCGGGGAGCTGTTTTTT. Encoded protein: CASSQVQGNTGELFF.

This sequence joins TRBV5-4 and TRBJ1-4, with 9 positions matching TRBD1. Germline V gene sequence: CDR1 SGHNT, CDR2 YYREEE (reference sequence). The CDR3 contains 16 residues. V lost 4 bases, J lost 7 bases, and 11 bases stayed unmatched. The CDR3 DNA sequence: TGTGCCAGCAGCGCCGCACCGACAGGGGGTTCTGAAAAACTGTTTTTT. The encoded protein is CASSAAPTGGSEKLFF.

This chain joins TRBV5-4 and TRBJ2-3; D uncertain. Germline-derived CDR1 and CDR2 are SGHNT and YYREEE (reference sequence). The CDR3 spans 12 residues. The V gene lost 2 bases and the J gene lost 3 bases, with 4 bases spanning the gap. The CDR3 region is CASSFRTDTQYF. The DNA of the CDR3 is TGTGCCAGCAGCTTTCGGACAGATACGCAGTATTTT. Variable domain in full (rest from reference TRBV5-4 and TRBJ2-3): ETGVTQSPTHLIKTRGQQVTLRCSSQSGHNTVSWYQQALGQGPQFIFQYYREEENGRGNFPPRFSGLQFPNYSSELNVNALELDDSALYLCASSFRTDTQYFGPGTRLTVL.

This CDR3 reads CASSFTGDENQPQHF. The CDR3 DNA is TGTGCCAGCAGCTTTACAGGCGACGAGAACCAGCCCCAGCATTTT. The V gene is TRBV11-1, the J gene TRBJ1-5; D possibly corresponds to TRBD1 (5 bases). Trimming stripped 3 bases from V and 7 bases from J, with 16 bases between. The germline CDR1 and CDR2 sequences are SGHAT and FQDESV (reference sequence). This CDR3 spans 15 amino acids.

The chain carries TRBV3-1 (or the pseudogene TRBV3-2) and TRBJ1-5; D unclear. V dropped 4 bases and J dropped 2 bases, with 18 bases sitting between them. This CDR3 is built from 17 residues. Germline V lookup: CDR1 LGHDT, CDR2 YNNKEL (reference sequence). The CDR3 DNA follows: TGTGCCAGCAGCCGTAGACACACCTCAGGTGGCAATCAGCCCCAGCATTTT. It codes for CASSRRHTSGGNQPQHF.

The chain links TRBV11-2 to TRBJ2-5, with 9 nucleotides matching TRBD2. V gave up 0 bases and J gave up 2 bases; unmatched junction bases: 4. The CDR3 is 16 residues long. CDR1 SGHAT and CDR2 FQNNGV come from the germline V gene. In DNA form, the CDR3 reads TGTGCCAGCAGCTTAGATATAGCGGGGGCACAAGAGACCCAGTACTTC. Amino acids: CASSLDIAGAQETQYF.

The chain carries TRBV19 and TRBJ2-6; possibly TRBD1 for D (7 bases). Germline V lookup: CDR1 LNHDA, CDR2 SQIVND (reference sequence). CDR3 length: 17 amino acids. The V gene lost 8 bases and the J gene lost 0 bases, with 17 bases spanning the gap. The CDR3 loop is CASSMPQGGSGANVLTF. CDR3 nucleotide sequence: TGTGCCAGTTCAATGCCTCAGGGGGGCTCTGGGGCCAACGTCCTGACTTTC.

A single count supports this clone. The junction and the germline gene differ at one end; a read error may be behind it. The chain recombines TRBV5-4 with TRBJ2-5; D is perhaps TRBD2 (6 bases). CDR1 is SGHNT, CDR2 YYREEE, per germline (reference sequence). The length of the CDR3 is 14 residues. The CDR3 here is CAGSSAGYQETQYF. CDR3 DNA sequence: TGTGCCGGCAGTTCGGCGGGGTACCAAGAGACCCAGTACTTC.

In DNA, the CDR3 is TGTGCCAGCAGCTTTGGGACAATGGGCAATCAGCCCCAGCATTTT. It is translated as CASSFGTMGNQPQHF. The chain links TRBV7-9 to TRBJ1-5; D is perhaps TRBD1 (6 bases). The V end lost 3 bases, the J end lost 2 bases, and 11 bases lay between the germline ends. Germline CDR1 reads SEHNR; CDR2 reads FQNEAQ (reference sequence). This CDR3 is 15 amino acids long. The full variable domain, rest sourced from reference TRBV7-9 and TRBJ1-5, is DTGVSQNPRHKITKRGQNVTFRCDPISEHNRLYWYRQTLGQGPEFLTYFQNEAQLEKSRLLSDRFSAERPKGSFSTLEIQRTEQGDSAMYLCASSFGTMGNQPQHFGDGTRLSIL.

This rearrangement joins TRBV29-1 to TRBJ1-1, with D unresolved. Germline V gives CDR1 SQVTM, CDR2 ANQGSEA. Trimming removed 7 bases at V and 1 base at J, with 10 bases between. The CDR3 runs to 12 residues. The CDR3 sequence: CSDLNKNTEAFF. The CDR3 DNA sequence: TGCAGCGACCTTAACAAGAACACTGAAGCTTTCTTT.

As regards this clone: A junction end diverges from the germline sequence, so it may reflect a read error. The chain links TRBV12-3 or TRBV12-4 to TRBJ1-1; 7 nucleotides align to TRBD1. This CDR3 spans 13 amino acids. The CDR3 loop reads CASSSTGNAEAFF. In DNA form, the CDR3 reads TGTGCCAGCAGCTCGACAGGGAACGCTGAAGCTTTCTTT.

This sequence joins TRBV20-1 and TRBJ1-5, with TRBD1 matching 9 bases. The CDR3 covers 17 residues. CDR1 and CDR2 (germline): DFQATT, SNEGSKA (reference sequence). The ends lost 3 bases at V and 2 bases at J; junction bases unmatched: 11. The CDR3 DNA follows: TGCAGTGCTAGTCTGAACAGGGGGCGGGTGGGCAATCAGCCCCAGCATTTT. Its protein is CSASLNRGRVGNQPQHF.

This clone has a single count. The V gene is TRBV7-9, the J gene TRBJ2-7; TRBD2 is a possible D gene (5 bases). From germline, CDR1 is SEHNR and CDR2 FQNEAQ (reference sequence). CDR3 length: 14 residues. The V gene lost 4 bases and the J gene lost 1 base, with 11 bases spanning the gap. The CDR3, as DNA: TGTGCCAGCAGCTCTCGCGGGCGTTCCTACGAGCAGTACTTC. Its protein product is CASSSRGRSYEQYF. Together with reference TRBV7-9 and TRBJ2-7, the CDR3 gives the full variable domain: DTGVSQNPRHKITKRGQNVTFRCDPISEHNRLYWYRQTLGQGPEFLTYFQNEAQLEKSRLLSDRFSAERPKGSFSTLEIQRTEQGDSAMYLCASSSRGRSYEQYFGPGTRLTVT.

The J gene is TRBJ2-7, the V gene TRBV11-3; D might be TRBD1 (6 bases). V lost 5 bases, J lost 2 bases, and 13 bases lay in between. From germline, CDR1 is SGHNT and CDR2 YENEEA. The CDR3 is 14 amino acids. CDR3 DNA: TGTGCCAGCAGCGCATACGGACAGCCCTACGAGCAGTACTTC. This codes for CASSAYGQPYEQYF.

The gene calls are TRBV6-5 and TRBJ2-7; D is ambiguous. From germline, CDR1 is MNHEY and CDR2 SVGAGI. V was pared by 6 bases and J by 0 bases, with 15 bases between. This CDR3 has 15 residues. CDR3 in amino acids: CASRRQDTGSYEQYF. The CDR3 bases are TGTGCCAGCAGACGCCAAGACACCGGCTCCTACGAGCAGTACTTC.

DNA for the CDR3: TGCAGCACTCGGACAGGGGTGGAAACTGAAGCTTTCTTT. This gives the protein CSTRTGVETEAFF. The chain uses TRBV29-1 and TRBJ1-1; TRBD1 matches 9 bases. V was clipped by 8 bases and J by 5 bases; unmatched bases: 9. Germline V gene sequence: CDR1 SQVTM, CDR2 ANQGSEA. The CDR3 is made up of 13 amino acids. The full variable domain, its missing parts supplied by reference TRBV29-1 and TRBJ1-1, is SAVISQKPSRDICQRGTSLTIQCQVDSQVTMMFWYRQQPGQSLTLIATANQGSEATYESGFVIDKFPISRPNLTFSTLTVSNMSPEDSSIYLCSTRTGVETEAFFGQGTRLTVV.

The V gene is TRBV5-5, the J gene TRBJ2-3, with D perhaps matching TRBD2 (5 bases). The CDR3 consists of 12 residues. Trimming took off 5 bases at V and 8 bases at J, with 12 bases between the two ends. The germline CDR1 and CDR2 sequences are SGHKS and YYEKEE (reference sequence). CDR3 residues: CASRLDGITQYF. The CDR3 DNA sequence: TGTGCCAGCAGACTGGACGGGATTACGCAGTATTTT.

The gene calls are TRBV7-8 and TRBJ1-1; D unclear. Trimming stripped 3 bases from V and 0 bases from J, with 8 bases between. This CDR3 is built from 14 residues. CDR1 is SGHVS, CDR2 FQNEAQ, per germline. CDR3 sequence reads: CASSLGQMNTEAFF. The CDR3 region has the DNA TGTGCCAGCAGCTTGGGCCAAATGAACACTGAAGCTTTCTTT.

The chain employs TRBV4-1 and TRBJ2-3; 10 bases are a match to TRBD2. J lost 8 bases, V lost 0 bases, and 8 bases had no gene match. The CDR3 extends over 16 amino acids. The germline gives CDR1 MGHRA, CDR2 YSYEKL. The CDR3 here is CASSQEERGGRATQYF. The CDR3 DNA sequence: TGCGCCAGCAGCCAAGAAGAGCGGGGGGGCAGGGCTACGCAGTATTTT.

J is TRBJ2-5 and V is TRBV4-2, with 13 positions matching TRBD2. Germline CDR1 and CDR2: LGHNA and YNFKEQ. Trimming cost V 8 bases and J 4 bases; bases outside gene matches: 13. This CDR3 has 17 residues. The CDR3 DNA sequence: TGTGCCAGCGCCCGGGGAACTAGCGGGAGGGCCTCAGAGACCCAGTACTTC. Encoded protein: CASARGTSGRASETQYF.

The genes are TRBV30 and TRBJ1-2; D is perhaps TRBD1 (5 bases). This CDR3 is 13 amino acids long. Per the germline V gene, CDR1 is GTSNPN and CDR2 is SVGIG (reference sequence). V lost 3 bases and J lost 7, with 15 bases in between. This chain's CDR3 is CAWSGLREGGYTF. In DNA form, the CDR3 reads TGTGCCTGGAGCGGCCTCAGGGAGGGTGGCTACACCTTC. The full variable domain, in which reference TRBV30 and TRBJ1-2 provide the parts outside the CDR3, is SQTIHQWPATLVQPVGSPLSLECTVEGTSNPNLYWYRQAAGRGLQLLFYSVGIGQISSEVPQNLSASRPQDRQFILSSKKLLLSDSGFYLCAWSGLREGGYTFGSGTRLTVV.

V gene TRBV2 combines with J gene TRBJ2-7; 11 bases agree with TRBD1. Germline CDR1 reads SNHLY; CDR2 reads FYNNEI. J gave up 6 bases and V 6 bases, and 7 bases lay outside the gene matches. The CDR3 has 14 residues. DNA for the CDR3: TGTGCCAGCAGGGGACAGGGGGGGATTAGCGAGCAGTACTTC. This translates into CASRGQGGISEQYF. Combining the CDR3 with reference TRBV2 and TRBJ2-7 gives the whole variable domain EPEVTQTPSHQVTQMGQEVILRCVPISNHLYFYWYRQILGQKVEFLVSFYNNEISEKSEIFDDQFSVERPDGSNFTLKIRSTKLEDSAMYFCASRGQGGISEQYFGPGTRLTVT.

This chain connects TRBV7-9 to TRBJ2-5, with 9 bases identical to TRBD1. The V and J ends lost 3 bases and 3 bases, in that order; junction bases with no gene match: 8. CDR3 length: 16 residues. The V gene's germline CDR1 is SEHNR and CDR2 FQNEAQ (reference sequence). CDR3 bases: TGTGCCAGCAGCTTCCCCCGGGACAGGGCTAAAGAGACCCAGTACTTC. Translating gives CASSFPRDRAKETQYF.